This TCR beta chain was captured by sequencing in a study of technical replicates of blood from a few donors. Produced via immunoSEQ multiplex PCR; TCRdb's table is partial and in-frame only. Among 79,000 or so clones listed, 85% to 95% were seen once. Germline loops: CDR1 MRHNA, CDR2 SNTAGT. The CDR3 runs to 13 residues. V dropped 6 bases and J dropped 8 bases, with 16 bases sitting between them. The chain carries TRBV6-4 and TRBJ1-2; D is possibly TRBD1 (6 bases). The source is a human donor in good health. The sample taken for sequencing was T cells isolated from PBMCs. The CDR3 DNA is TGTGCCAGCAGCGAACAGGGAGTGGGCGGCTACACCTTC. This gives the protein CASSEQGVGGYTF.